This T cell receptor (beta chain) was documented in a study of lymphopenia after photon versus proton radiotherapy. The protocol was immunoSEQ multiplex PCR, while the TCRdb copy is restricted to in-frame clones and leaves out a portion. The sample contains approximately 91,000 clones, 80% to 90% of which appear only once. There are many counts of this clone. The target antigen is unknown. Study-wide results and limits: After lymphocyte nadir, photon-treated repertoires showed oligoclonal expansion, especially CD8+ Temra. In patients who died, overall survival fell as post-nadir TCR diversity dropped more.

The V end lost 7 bases, the J end lost 2 bases, and 12 bases lay between the germline ends. This CDR3 contains 14 residues. The germline CDR1 and CDR2 sequences are MNHNY and SVGAGI (reference sequence). The starting material was peripheral blood, obtained from a patient treated with proton-based radiotherapy. This clonotype was sampled from a man aged 60-69 years with pancreatic cancer. V is TRBV6-6 and J is TRBJ1-3; D is ambiguous. In nucleotides, the CDR3 is TGTGCCAGCAACGTAGGGAGAGCTGGAAACACCATATATTTT. This encodes CASNVGRAGNTIYF.